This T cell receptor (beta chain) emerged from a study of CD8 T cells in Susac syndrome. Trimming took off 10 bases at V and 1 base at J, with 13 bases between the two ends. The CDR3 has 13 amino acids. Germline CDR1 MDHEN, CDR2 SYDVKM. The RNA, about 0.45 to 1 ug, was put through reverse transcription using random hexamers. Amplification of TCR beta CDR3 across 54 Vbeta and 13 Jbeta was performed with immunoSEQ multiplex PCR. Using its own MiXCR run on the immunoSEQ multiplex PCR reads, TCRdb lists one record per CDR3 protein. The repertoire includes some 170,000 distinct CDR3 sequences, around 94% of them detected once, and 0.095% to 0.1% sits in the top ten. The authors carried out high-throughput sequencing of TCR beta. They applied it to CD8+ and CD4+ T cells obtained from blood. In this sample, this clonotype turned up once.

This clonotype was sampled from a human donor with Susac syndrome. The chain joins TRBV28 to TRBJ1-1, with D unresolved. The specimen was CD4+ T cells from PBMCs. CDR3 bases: TGTGCCACTGAGGGAGGAGGGAACACTGAAGCTTTCTTT. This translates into CATEGGGNTEAFF.